Listed here are 17 T cell receptor beta chains from one sample, sequenced in a study of cytomegalovirus exposure and HLA in healthy donors (dated by TCRdb to the late 2010s). The library was generated by the immunoSEQ multiplex PCR assay. A mixture of 60 forward primers for TCR Vbeta segments and 13 reverse primers for TCR Jbeta segments was used in the multiplex PCR. TCRdb took this table from immuneACCESS and kept in-frame rearrangements with V and J called. Such tables lack part of the clones; where checked against another copy, unresolved V genes explain under half of the gap, and the rest is unexplained. The sample table holds about 200,000 clones, of which roughly four fifths were seen once. The top ten constitute 1.4% of the sample. Sequencing input: PBMCs. These receptors came from a girl between 10 and 17 years old in good health and CMV-seronegative.

This clone was counted a few times. The chain recombines TRBV5-4 with TRBJ1-1; TRBD1 agrees at 8 bases. The CDR3 consists of 14 residues. The V and J ends lost 4 bases and 2 bases, in that order; junction bases with no gene match: 4. The germline V gene has CDR1 SGHNT and CDR2 YYREEE (reference sequence). CDR3 bases: TGTGCCAGCAGCGATGGACAGGGAAACACTGAAGCTTTCTTT. Translated, it gives CASSDGQGNTEAFF.

The rearrangement uses TRBV4-1 and TRBJ2-7, with 7 bases identical to TRBD1. Germline V CDR1 and CDR2: MGHRA, YSYEKL. With 3 bases clipped from V and 2 bases from J, the junction kept 7 bases outside the gene matches. This CDR3 spans 15 amino acids. CDR3 nucleotides: TGCGCCAGCAGCCAGTCGGGACAGACCACCTACGAGCAGTACTTC. Its translation is CASSQSGQTTYEQYF.

This chain connects TRBV27 to TRBJ2-5; D gene uncertain. Germline V lookup: CDR1 MNHEY, CDR2 SMNVEV (reference sequence). CDR3 length: 14 amino acids. Trimming took off 3 bases at V and 1 base at J, with 9 bases between the two ends. The CDR3 bases are TGTGCCAGCAGTTTTAGTGGAGTCCAAGAGACCCAGTACTTC. Translated: CASSFSGVQETQYF.

This clone was detected once. CDR3 sequence reads: CASSYGRTGLDTEAFF. The CDR3 DNA sequence: TGTGCCAGCAGTTACGGTAGGACAGGGTTGGACACTGAAGCTTTCTTT. The rearrangement joins TRBV6-5 to TRBJ1-1; 8 bases map to TRBD1. Germline CDR1 MNHEY, CDR2 SVGAGI. The J segment lost 3 bases and the V segment lost 2 bases, leaving 8 bases of the junction unmatched. This CDR3 contains 16 residues.

The V and J genes are TRBV4-1 and TRBJ2-5; D perhaps matches TRBD2 (5 bases). The CDR3 extends over 15 amino acids. CDR1 and CDR2 from the germline V gene are MGHRA and YSYEKL. Trimming left V 1 base short and J 4 bases short, with 13 bases between. CDR3 bases: TGCGCCAGCAGCCAAGGGAGGAGCCTCAGAGAGACCCAGTACTTC. Protein sequence: CASSQGRSLRETQYF.

This sequence joins TRBV4-2 and TRBJ2-7; 8 nucleotides match TRBD2. The V gene end was trimmed by 3 bases and the J gene end by 0 bases; junction bases not matched to a gene: 7. This CDR3 spans 16 amino acids. Per germline, CDR1 LGHNA and CDR2 YNFKEQ. In DNA form, the CDR3 reads TGTGCCAGCAGCCACCATGGTAGCGGGGACTCCTACGAGCAGTACTTC. This sequence encodes CASSHHGSGDSYEQYF.

This clone has just one count. The same CDR3 arises from other DNA sequences in this sample as well. The V call is TRBV7-6, the J call TRBJ1-2; 8 bases line up with TRBD1. In germline, CDR1 is SGHVS, CDR2 FNYEAQ. V lost 5 bases to trimming and J lost 3 bases; unmatched junction nucleotides: 2. The CDR3 is 13 amino acids. The CDR3 DNA follows: TGTGCCAGCAGCCTGGACAGGGACTATGGCTACACCTTC. Residues: CASSLDRDYGYTF.

This chain joins TRBV6-5 and TRBJ1-6, with D unresolved. The germline gives CDR1 MNHEY, CDR2 SVGAGI. Between the trimmed V and J ends, which lost 6 bases and 3 bases, there was a span of 6 bases. The CDR3 has 13 residues. CDR3 region: CASSRDYNSPLHF. Here the CDR3 DNA reads TGTGCCAGCAGCCGGGACTATAATTCACCCCTCCACTTT.

V usage is TRBV27 and J usage is TRBJ2-4; the D gene is possibly TRBD2 (6 bases). The germline V gene encodes CDR1 MNHEY and CDR2 SMNVEV (reference sequence). The V gene lost 0 bases and the J gene lost 5 bases, with 17 bases spanning the gap. The CDR3 loop spans 17 amino acids. Here the CDR3 reads CASSLSKGVAAQNIQYF. CDR3 bases: TGTGCCAGCAGTTTATCGAAAGGGGTAGCGGCCCAAAACATTCAGTACTTC.

This chain joins TRBV28 and TRBJ1-1; weak D call: TRBD1 (6 bases). Trimming took 8 bases from V and 3 from J, leaving 19 bases between them. The CDR3 runs to 15 residues. Germline loops: CDR1 MDHEN, CDR2 SYDVKM. The CDR3 coding sequence is TGTGCCAGCCGGGGGGAGGGGAAGGGGGACACTGAAGCTTTCTTT. It encodes CASRGEGKGDTEAFF.

This chain joins TRBV30 and TRBJ2-1, with D unresolved. V dropped 2 bases and J dropped 0 bases, with 8 bases sitting between them. Germline assignment: CDR1 GTSNPN and CDR2 SVGIG (reference sequence). The CDR3 runs to 14 residues. The CDR3 region has the DNA TGTGCCTGGAGTCTGTGGAGCTCCTACAATGAGCAGTTCTTC. Its protein is CAWSLWSSYNEQFF. Full variable domain (outside the CDR3, taken from reference TRBV30 and TRBJ2-1): SQTIHQWPATLVQPVGSPLSLECTVEGTSNPNLYWYRQAAGRGLQLLFYSVGIGQISSEVPQNLSASRPQDRQFILSSKKLLLSDSGFYLCAWSLWSSYNEQFFGPGTRLTVL.

The chain is built from TRBV7-8 and TRBJ1-5; D call uncertain. Per the germline V gene, CDR1 is SGHVS and CDR2 is FQNEAQ. CDR3 length: 16 residues. The V end lost 1 base, the J end lost 5 bases, and 15 bases lay between the germline ends. The CDR3 nucleotides are TGTGCCAGCAGCTTAGTAGTGGGTACCCAGGATCAGCCCCAGCATTTT. Protein sequence: CASSLVVGTQDQPQHF.

This clone was counted a single time. The chain has TRBV7-3 and TRBJ2-1, with D perhaps matching TRBD2 (5 bases). Germline V CDR1 and CDR2: SGHTA, FQGTGA. There are 15 residues in the CDR3. V shed 4 bases and J shed 0 bases, with 10 bases lying between them. DNA of the CDR3: TGTGCCAGCAGCTCCACGGGGAGCTCCTACAATGAGCAGTTCTTC. This codes for CASSSTGSSYNEQFF.

Only one count was recorded for this clone. The chain uses TRBV30 and TRBJ2-7, with 10 bases fitting TRBD2. The CDR3 totals 17 residues. In germline, CDR1 is GTSNPN, CDR2 SVGIG (reference sequence). Trimming took 4 bases from V and 4 from J; bases not matched to a gene: 16. CDR3 DNA sequence: TGTGCCTGGAATAAACTAGCGGGAAACCGATATTTTTACGAGCAGTACTTC. It codes for CAWNKLAGNRYFYEQYF.

The chain couples TRBV18 to TRBJ1-1; possible D gene TRBD1, 5 bases. Germline V lookup: CDR1 KGHSH, CDR2 LQKENI. The CDR3 sequence is 14 residues long. Trimming took off 3 bases at V and 6 bases at J, with 14 bases between the two ends. As DNA, the CDR3 is TGTGCCAGCTCACCCAGGGATGGTAGGGCTGAAGCTTTCTTT. Protein: CASSPRDGRAEAFF.

The chain couples TRBV9 to TRBJ2-3; 7 bases are shared with TRBD1. The V segment lost 7 bases and the J segment 5 bases; nucleotides outside the gene matches: 7. CDR3 size: 13 residues. The germline V gene encodes CDR1 SGDLS and CDR2 YYNGEE. The CDR3 coding sequence is TGTGCCAGCGGAACAGGGGTTTTAGATACGCAGTATTTT. Translated, it gives CASGTGVLDTQYF.

The chain recombines TRBV2 with TRBJ2-1; 8 nucleotides line up with TRBD2. This CDR3 comprises 11 residues. Germline trimming cut 6 bases from V and 10 bases from J; bases unmatched to any gene: 2. Looked up from germline, CDR1 is SNHLY and CDR2 is FYNNEI. CDR3: CASRGLAEQFF. The CDR3 DNA reads as TGTGCCAGCAGAGGACTAGCAGAGCAGTTCTTC.